These T cell receptor beta chains were read from a single sample in a study of shared clonotypes between healthy human individuals. Data came from immunoSEQ multiplex PCR; TCRdb stores just in-frame clones and leaves some out. The sample lists 1.5 million to 2.5 million clones, just under 95% occurring once. Sequences were obtained from naive CD8+ T cells sorted from blood. The receptors originated from a man in his late teens or twenties in good health. Each CDR3 is given with its conserved first and last residue. Fields, in order: V gene, clone size, J gene, D gene, CDR3 protein, CDR3 DNA. A D gene is named only where the DNA matches it firmly. Expanded clones are given a class, and other clones once, few, many or no size at all.

TRBV7-9	once	TRBJ1-3	-	CASSLGSWGHGNTIYF	TGTGCCAGCAGCTTAGGGTCGTGGGGGCACGGAAACACCATATATTTT
TRBV28	-	TRBJ1-5	TRBD1	CASSTPGQDIYSNQPQHF	TGTGCCAGCAGTACACCGGGACAGGATATTTATAGCAATCAGCCCCAGCATTTT
TRBV6-1	-	TRBJ2-2	TRBD1	CASSDRQGIIMIRTGELFF	TGTGCCAGCAGTGATCGACAGGGAATTATTATGATTCGGACCGGGGAGCTGTTTTTT
TRBV30	-	TRBJ2-5	TRBD1	CAWTRDSQETQYF	TGTGCCTGGACGAGGGACAGCCAAGAGACCCAGTACTTC
TRBV28	once	TRBJ1-3	-	CASSPSGNTIYF	TGTGCCAGCAGTCCAAGTGGAAACACCATATATTTT
TRBV14	-	TRBJ1-2	-	CATRRDYYGYTF	TGTGCCACCCGGCGAGATTACTATGGCTACACCTTC
TRBV30	-	TRBJ2-1	-	CAWRGPGEGDNEQFF	TGTGCCTGGAGGGGCCCAGGGGAAGGCGACAATGAGCAGTTCTTC
TRBV9	-	TRBJ2-1	TRBD1	CASSGDRGRDEQFF	TGTGCCAGCAGCGGTGACAGGGGTAGGGATGAGCAGTTCTTC
TRBV7-9	-	TRBJ1-1	TRBD1	CASSSQGAHTEAFF	TGTGCCAGCAGCTCACAGGGGGCGCACACTGAAGCTTTCTTT
TRBV7-2	-	TRBJ2-1	TRBD2	CASSLVAGGASGEQFF	TGTGCCAGCAGCTTAGTCGCGGGGGGGGCGTCGGGTGAGCAGTTCTTC
TRBV11-2	-	TRBJ2-3	-	CASSLVDWRPSYF	TGTGCCAGCAGCTTAGTAGATTGGAGACCTTCGTATTTT
TRBV29-1	-	TRBJ1-1	-	CSVEGQLTQNTEAFF	TGCAGCGTTGAGGGTCAGCTTACACAGAACACTGAAGCTTTCTTT
TRBV6-5	-	TRBJ1-1	-	CASSYGRGPEAFF	TGTGCCAGCAGTTACGGAAGGGGTCCTGAAGCTTTCTTT
TRBV4-1	-	TRBJ2-7	TRBD1	CASSDRGWSEQYF	TGCGCCAGCAGCGACAGGGGCTGGAGCGAGCAGTACTTC
TRBV7-2	once	TRBJ2-7	TRBD1	CASSTGTAYEQYF	TGTGCCAGCAGCACGGGGACAGCCTACGAGCAGTACTTC
TRBV9	few	TRBJ1-6	-	CASSPEGGDNSPLHF	TGTGCCAGCAGCCCCGAGGGGGGGGATAATTCACCCCTCCACTTT
TRBV30	-	TRBJ2-3	TRBD2	CAWSVLAGGPDTQYF	TGTGCCTGGAGTGTACTAGCGGGAGGGCCAGATACGCAGTATTTT
TRBV9	-	TRBJ2-7	TRBD2	CASSVGTSGTYEQYF	TGTGCCAGCAGCGTAGGGACTAGCGGAACCTACGAGCAGTACTTC
TRBV27	-	TRBJ2-7	-	CASSRGTEPYEQYF	TGTGCCAGCAGTCGCGGGACGGAACCCTACGAGCAGTACTTC
TRBV6-5	-	TRBJ1-4	-	CASRLGGSEKLFF	TGTGCCAGCAGGCTGGGGGGGAGTGAAAAACTGTTTTTT
TRBV7-9	-	TRBJ1-1	-	CASKGVEAFF	TGTGCCAGCAAGGGAGTTGAAGCTTTCTTT
TRBV6-1	-	TRBJ2-7	TRBD2	CASSVATSGKSYEQYF	TGTGCCAGCAGTGTAGCGACTAGCGGAAAATCCTACGAGCAGTACTTC
TRBV14	-	TRBJ1-4	-	CASRPTRGDLVKANEKLFF	TGTGCCAGCAGACCTACAAGGGGGGACTTAGTCAAAGCTAATGAAAAACTGTTTTTT
TRBV9	-	TRBJ2-1	-	CASSVAPYNEQFF	TGTGCCAGCAGCGTAGCCCCTTACAATGAGCAGTTCTTC
TRBV27	-	TRBJ2-2	-	CASTMITNTGELFF	TGTGCCAGCACCATGATCACAAACACCGGGGAGCTGTTTTTT
TRBV7-9	-	TRBJ2-7	-	CASSSGPSATYEQYF	TGTGCCAGCAGCTCAGGGCCTAGCGCTACCTACGAGCAGTACTTC
TRBV27	-	TRBJ2-3	-	CASSYSTDTQYF	TGTGCCAGCAGCTACAGCACAGATACGCAGTATTTT
TRBV30	-	TRBJ2-3	TRBD2	CAWSLAGEGVETDTQYF	TGTGCCTGGAGCCTAGCGGGGGAGGGTGTTGAAACAGATACGCAGTATTTT
TRBV5-4	-	TRBJ2-2	-	CASSWAGELFF	TGTGCCAGCTCTTGGGCCGGGGAGCTGTTTTTT